The 28 T cell receptor beta chains given below trace back to one sample, sequenced in a study of blood T cell repertoires in COVID-19. Measured with immunoSEQ multiplex PCR; TCRdb has only the in-frame clones, and not every one. The sample lists roughly 140,000 clones, approximately 80% occurring once. Sequenced material: peripheral blood. These receptor sequences come from a woman aged 45 to 65 with acute or convalescent COVID-19.

This chain uses TRBV6-6 with TRBJ2-7; 7 nucleotides agree with TRBD2. The V gene end was trimmed by 0 bases and the J gene end by 6 bases; junction bases not matched to a gene: 11. The CDR3 runs 16 residues. Germline assignment: CDR1 MNHNY and CDR2 SVGAGI (reference sequence). The CDR3 DNA sequence: TGTGCCAGCAGTTACTCCACGAGCGGGATGCCGTCCGAGCAGTACTTC. This gives the protein CASSYSTSGMPSEQYF.

The genes are TRBV5-1 and TRBJ1-2; 8 bases map to TRBD1. The length of the CDR3 is 21 residues. The germline CDR1 and CDR2 sequences are SGHRS and YFSETQ. The V segment lost 4 bases and the J segment 7 bases; nucleotides outside the gene matches: 30. The DNA for the CDR3 is TGCGCCAGCAGCCGACAGGGGATTGATAACCTTAATACAGGGGTGAACCTTGGCTACACCTTC. This encodes CASSRQGIDNLNTGVNLGYTF.

The chain is built from TRBV19 and TRBJ1-5, with D perhaps TRBD1 (6 bases). Looked up from germline, CDR1 is LNHDA and CDR2 is SQIVND (reference sequence). V was trimmed by 6 bases and J by 6 bases, leaving 18 bases between them. The CDR3 runs 15 residues. CDR3 sequence: CASRDAASGVQPQHF. The CDR3 nucleotides read TGTGCCAGTAGAGACGCTGCCTCAGGGGTTCAGCCCCAGCATTTT.

V usage is TRBV12-3 or TRBV12-4 and J usage is TRBJ2-1; no definite D call. V was pared by 4 bases and J by 9 bases, with 10 bases between. This CDR3 contains 12 residues. The CDR3 DNA follows: TGTGCCAGCAGTTCCCCTTCGGGTGAGCAGTTCTTC. Amino acid sequence: CASSSPSGEQFF.

This chain connects TRBV27 to TRBJ1-2, with a tentative D call TRBD1 (6 bases). CDR1 is MNHEY, CDR2 SMNVEV, per germline (reference sequence). The length of the CDR3 is 17 residues. V gave up 5 bases and J gave up 4 bases, with 23 bases separating them. The chain's CDR3 is CASSPTLGTSEVYGYTF. In nucleotides, the CDR3 is TGTGCCAGCAGTCCCACACTAGGGACATCCGAGGTCTATGGCTACACCTTC.

The chain recombines TRBV2 with TRBJ1-4; the D gene is possibly TRBD1 (5 bases). CDR1 is SNHLY, CDR2 FYNNEI, per germline. Trimming took off 5 bases at V and 0 bases at J, with 13 bases between the two ends. The CDR3 spans 16 residues. This CDR3 reads CASSSMLTATNEKLFF. Here the CDR3 DNA reads TGTGCCAGCAGTTCTATGTTGACAGCAACTAATGAAAAACTGTTTTTT.

This chain uses TRBV6-6 with TRBJ1-1; D gene unclear. Germline assignment: CDR1 MNHNY and CDR2 SVGAGI (reference sequence). The length of the CDR3 is 14 residues. V lost 5 bases to trimming and J lost 8 bases, with 18 bases between them. CDR3 sequence (DNA): TGTGCCAGCAGTGCCCCGGGGTACCGCTGGGAAGCTTTCTTT. Translated: CASSAPGYRWEAFF.

This clone was found once. The chain is built from TRBV18 and TRBJ1-5; D perhaps matches TRBD1 (6 bases). Germline lookup yields CDR1 KGHSH and CDR2 LQKENI. This CDR3 is 16 amino acids long. With 2 bases removed from V and 1 base from J, the gap between germline ends came to 12 bases. CDR3 loop: CASSPGGARSNQPQHF. In DNA form, the CDR3 reads TGTGCCAGCTCACCAGGGGGGGCGCGGAGCAATCAGCCCCAGCATTTT. Complete variable domain (other parts from reference TRBV18 and TRBJ1-5): NAGVMQNPRHLVRRRGQEARLRCSPMKGHSHVYWYRQLPEEGLKFMVYLQKENIIDESGMPKERFSAEFPKEGPSILRIQQVVRGDSAAYFCASSPGGARSNQPQHFGDGTRLSIL.

The V and J genes are TRBV10-1 and TRBJ2-7, with D hard to call. The CDR3 contains 14 residues. The germline V and J ends were trimmed by 6 bases and 0 bases, with 12 bases remaining between them. The germline V gene encodes CDR1 WNHNN and CDR2 SYGVQD (reference sequence). The CDR3 region is CASSAGPSSYEQYF. The CDR3 DNA sequence: TGCGCCAGCAGCGCCGGCCCTAGCTCCTACGAGCAGTACTTC.

V usage is TRBV7-9 and J usage is TRBJ1-1; 7 nucleotides line up with TRBD1. Per germline, CDR1 SEHNR and CDR2 FQNEAQ (reference sequence). The CDR3 is 15 amino acids. The V segment lost 4 bases and the J segment 1 base; nucleotides outside the gene matches: 6. The CDR3 DNA reads as TGTGCCAGCAGCTCGACAGGGAATGGGAACACTGAAGCTTTCTTT. Its translation is CASSSTGNGNTEAFF.

This CDR3 is CASSPPAYGYTEAFF. For the CDR3, the DNA is TGTGCCAGCTCACCACCGGCTTACGGGTACACTGAAGCTTTCTTT. J is TRBJ1-1 and V is TRBV18; no reliable D call. CDR3 length equals 15 residues. Trimming took off 0 bases at V and 3 bases at J, with 11 bases between the two ends. Germline assignment: CDR1 KGHSH and CDR2 LQKENI.

This chain uses TRBV4-3 with TRBJ2-1, with TRBD2 identical over 10 bases. J gave up 5 bases and V 0 bases, and 7 bases lay outside the gene matches. Germline values: CDR1 LGHNA, CDR2 YSLEER. The CDR3 has 17 amino acids. The CDR3 sequence: CASSQENLAGAHNEQFF. As DNA, the CDR3 is TGCGCCAGCAGCCAAGAGAATCTAGCGGGGGCCCACAATGAGCAGTTCTTC.

V is TRBV9 and J is TRBJ2-3; D possibly corresponds to TRBD2 (5 bases). CDR1 is SGDLS, CDR2 YYNGEE, per germline. The CDR3 totals 13 residues. Trimming removed 7 bases at V and 4 bases at J, with 13 bases between. The CDR3 region is CASRPGSSDTQYF. The CDR3 bases are TGTGCCAGCCGCCCGGGGAGTTCAGATACGCAGTATTTT.

This clone came up a few times. The chain combines TRBV6-2 or TRBV6-3 with TRBJ1-1; tentative D call: TRBD1 (5 bases). The germline V and J ends were trimmed by 4 bases and 0 bases, with 15 bases remaining between them. CDR1 and CDR2 (germline): MNHEY, SVGEGT. This CDR3 has 16 amino acids. The CDR3 reads CASSFSSLGLNTEAFF. CDR3 in DNA: TGTGCCAGCAGTTTCAGCTCATTGGGGCTGAACACTGAAGCTTTCTTT.

This clone was detected once. V is TRBV11-3 and J is TRBJ2-7; 7 positions match TRBD2. The trim removed 1 base at V and 2 bases at J, leaving 20 bases unmatched. Germline CDR1 and CDR2: SGHNT and YENEEA. The CDR3 covers 20 residues. The CDR3 sequence: CASSLGPGSRGAGDAYEQYF. DNA of the CDR3: TGTGCCAGCAGCTTAGGGCCCGGCTCAAGGGGCGCGGGGGATGCCTACGAGCAGTACTTC.

This chain connects TRBV18 to TRBJ2-3; D is possibly TRBD2 (6 bases). CDR3 length equals 14 residues. Germline CDR1 reads KGHSH; CDR2 reads LQKENI. The ends were cut back, 5 bases at V and 3 bases at J, with 12 bases in the middle. Written as DNA, the CDR3 is TGTGCCAGCTCAGGGGGACTGGCAACAGATACGCAGTATTTT. It translates to CASSGGLATDTQYF. Drawing the rest from reference TRBV18 and TRBJ2-3, the complete variable domain is NAGVMQNPRHLVRRRGQEARLRCSPMKGHSHVYWYRQLPEEGLKFMVYLQKENIIDESGMPKERFSAEFPKEGPSILRIQQVVRGDSAAYFCASSGGLATDTQYFGPGTRLTVL.

The V gene is TRBV20-1, the J gene TRBJ1-2; a weak D match, TRBD1 (5 bases). Between the trimmed V and J ends, which lost 3 bases and 7 bases, there was a span of 18 bases. The germline V gene has CDR1 DFQATT and CDR2 SNEGSKA (reference sequence). The CDR3 is made up of 14 amino acids. DNA of the CDR3: TGCAGTGCTAGTATCTCGGGGGGTAGAGGTGGCTACACCTTC. The encoded protein is CSASISGGRGGYTF.

The rearrangement links TRBV5-1 to TRBJ1-2, with D hard to call. CDR1 is SGHRS and CDR2 is YFSETQ in the germline V gene. The CDR3 runs 13 residues. V lost 0 bases, J lost 5 bases, and 8 bases lay in between. Here the CDR3 DNA reads TGCGCCAGCAGCTTGGACAGCCGGTATGGCTACACCTTC. Amino acids: CASSLDSRYGYTF.

V gene TRBV7-2 combines with J gene TRBJ1-1, with 9 bases lining up with TRBD1. V gave up 2 bases and J gave up 5 bases; unmatched junction bases: 3. Germline V gene sequence: CDR1 SGHTA, CDR2 FQGNSA. The CDR3 is 14 residues long. CDR3 protein: CASSLKTGGTEAFF. The CDR3 bases are TGTGCCAGCAGCTTAAAGACAGGGGGAACTGAAGCTTTCTTT.

This clone has only a few counts. The chain is built from TRBV5-8 and TRBJ1-5, with D possibly TRBD1 on 6 matching bases. V lost 4 bases to trimming and J lost 5 bases, with 16 bases between them. Per the germline V gene, CDR1 is SGHTS and CDR2 is YDEGEE. The CDR3 covers 15 residues. For the CDR3, the DNA is TGTGCCAGCAGCAAGGAACAGGGTAGTGATCAGCCCCAGCATTTT. This codes for CASSKEQGSDQPQHF.

The chain links TRBV2 to TRBJ2-7; D unclear. Trimming cost V 7 bases and J 0 bases, with 13 bases left between them. The germline V gene encodes CDR1 SNHLY and CDR2 FYNNEI. This CDR3 spans 14 amino acids. Here the CDR3 DNA reads TGTGCCAGCATTCGAGACCGGAGCTCCTACGAGCAGTACTTC. This encodes CASIRDRSSYEQYF. Together with reference TRBV2 and TRBJ2-7, the CDR3 gives the full variable domain: EPEVTQTPSHQVTQMGQEVILRCVPISNHLYFYWYRQILGQKVEFLVSFYNNEISEKSEIFDDQFSVERPDGSNFTLKIRSTKLEDSAMYFCASIRDRSSYEQYFGPGTRLTVT.

The chain links TRBV2 to TRBJ2-5; 8 nucleotides line up with TRBD2. The CDR3 extends over 15 amino acids. The junction had 11 bases not matched to a gene; V was cut back by 6 bases and J by 5 bases. The V gene's germline CDR1 is SNHLY and CDR2 FYNNEI. CDR3 loop: CASSPDSGGGETQYF. The DNA of the CDR3 is TGTGCCAGCAGCCCAGACAGCGGGGGTGGTGAGACCCAGTACTTC.

The V and J genes are TRBV19 and TRBJ1-1; TRBD1 is a possible D gene (5 bases). Looked up from germline, CDR1 is LNHDA and CDR2 is SQIVND (reference sequence). The CDR3 spans 17 residues. Trimming took 3 bases from V and 1 from J, leaving 18 bases between them. The DNA for the CDR3 is TGTGCCAGTAGTATGCCCCCCGGCAGGGTGGGGAACACTGAAGCTTTCTTT. Encoded protein: CASSMPPGRVGNTEAFF.

The chain uses TRBV3-1 (or the pseudogene TRBV3-2) and TRBJ1-6; maybe TRBD1 (6 bases). The CDR3 length is 17 residues. V was pared by 6 bases and J by 1 base, with 16 bases between. Germline lookup yields CDR1 LGHDT and CDR2 YNNKEL (reference sequence). The CDR3, as DNA: TGTGCCAGCAGACACAGACAGGTTCGGTCCTATAATTCACCCCTCCACTTT. Protein product: CASRHRQVRSYNSPLHF.

The chain joins TRBV6-2 or TRBV6-3 to TRBJ1-2; TRBD1 is a possible D gene (5 bases). The germline CDR1 and CDR2 sequences are MNHEY and SVGEGT. There are 14 residues in the CDR3. V dropped 4 bases and J dropped 6 bases, with 15 bases sitting between them. The CDR3 DNA reads as TGTGCCAGCAGTTCGGCGGCAGGGTGGAATGGCTACACCTTC. Its translation is CASSSAAGWNGYTF.

CDR3 coding DNA: TGTGCCAGCAGTTTCGGAGATGGAGTAGAAGCTTTCTTT. Its protein is CASSFGDGVEAFF. The rearrangement links TRBV27 to TRBJ1-1; D gene ambiguous. The V gene lost 3 bases and the J gene lost 8 bases, with 13 bases spanning the gap. The CDR3 covers 13 residues. Germline V gene data show CDR1 as MNHEY and CDR2 as SMNVEV (reference sequence).

CDR3 nucleotides: TGTGCCAGCAGCTCAGGGATCACTGAAGCTTTCTTT. It specifies CASSSGITEAFF. V gene TRBV11-1 combines with J gene TRBJ1-1, with D perhaps matching TRBD1 (5 bases). The germline V gene has CDR1 SGHAT and CDR2 FQDESV (reference sequence). The CDR3 length is 12 residues. V shed 4 bases and J shed 4 bases, with 7 bases lying between them. The whole variable domain, remainder taken from reference TRBV11-1 and TRBJ1-1, is EAEVAQSPRYKITEKSQAVAFWCDPISGHATLYWYRQILGQGPELLVQFQDESVVDDSQLPKDRFSAERLKGVDSTLKIQPAELGDSAMYLCASSSGITEAFFGQGTRLTVV.

The chain has TRBV7-2 and TRBJ2-7; D is uncertain. The CDR3 contains 13 residues. V lost 1 base, J lost 3 bases, and 7 bases lay in between. From germline, CDR1 is SGHTA and CDR2 FQGNSA. The CDR3 bases are TGTGCCAGCAGCTTAGGGTCTAACTACGAGCAGTACTTC. This sequence encodes CASSLGSNYEQYF.